This T cell receptor (beta chain) stems from a study of T cells in Graves' hyperthyroidism and ophthalmopathy. A word on this clonotype: Since the CDR3 does not end with the conserved phenylalanine or tryptophan, this likely comes from a read error.

Germline CDR1 is MDHEN and CDR2 is SYDVKM. V lost 2 bases, J lost 0 bases, and 7 bases lay in between. The CDR3 loop spans 14 amino acids. Researchers amplified the TCR beta CDR3 regions from RNA transcripts. During a first-round RT-PCR of the TCR CDR3, the HTBI primer set was used. Each CDR3 protein gets one entry after TCRdb re-called the multiplex PCR reads with MiXCR. Among a few hundred thousand distinct CDR3 sequences listed, less than 25% were seen once. The specimen sequenced was blood. This rearrangement joins TRBV28 to TRBJ1-1; D gene unclear. The TCR originated in a man between 18 and 29 years old with Graves' hyperthyroidism. CDR3 loop: CASSLEHLNTEAFL. The DNA of the CDR3 is TGTGCCAGCAGTTTAGAGCACCTGAACACTGAAGCTTTCTTG.